A single sample gave rise to the 5 T cell receptor beta chains below, sequenced in a study of PD-1 blockade in mismatch repair-deficient tumors. Generated by immunoSEQ multiplex PCR, the TCRdb table keeps only in-frame clones and is missing some. The repertoire includes fewer than 20,000 clones, 65% to 85% of them detected once, and 3.4% sits in the top ten. Sequenced here: PBMCs, sampled 4 weeks after starting pembrolizumab. These TCRs come from an adult with mismatch repair-deficient cancer.

The chain has TRBV9 and TRBJ2-3, with TRBD2 matching 10 bases. Germline CDR1 is SGDLS and CDR2 is YYNGEE. This CDR3 has 18 residues. V was pared by 0 bases and J by 1 base, with 8 bases of the junction left unmatched. CDR3 in DNA: TGTGCCAGCAGCGTAGGGGCTAGCGGGAGATTGGGCACAGATACGCAGTATTTT. Its translation is CASSVGASGRLGTDTQYF.

The rearrangement uses TRBV4-2 and TRBJ2-3; D ambiguous. This CDR3 contains 14 residues. Germline assignment: CDR1 LGHNA and CDR2 YNFKEQ. The V end was cut by 1 base, the J end by 1 base, with 6 bases between. CDR3 nucleotide sequence: TGTGCCAGCAGCCAAGCCCCGGGCACAGATACGCAGTATTTT. This gives the protein CASSQAPGTDTQYF.

The V gene is TRBV4-2, the J gene TRBJ2-3; 12 bases are shared with TRBD2. CDR1 and CDR2 from the germline V gene are LGHNA and YNFKEQ. V lost 1 base and J lost 1; bases outside the gene matches: 3. This CDR3 region has 17 residues. CDR3 loop: CASSQGRTSGGTDTQYF. CDR3 coding DNA: TGTGCCAGCAGCCAAGGCCGGACTAGCGGGGGCACAGATACGCAGTATTTT.

This clone was detected once. The rearrangement joins TRBV7-2 to TRBJ1-5; a possible D gene is TRBD1 (5 bases). Trimming took off 1 base at V and 9 bases at J, with 10 bases between the two ends. The CDR3 runs to 13 residues. Germline V gene data show CDR1 as SGHTA and CDR2 as FQGNSA. CDR3 sequence reads: CASSLDGGRPQHF. In DNA form, the CDR3 reads TGTGCCAGCAGCTTAGATGGGGGGAGGCCCCAGCATTTT.

The gene calls are TRBV7-6 and TRBJ2-2; 7 bases agree with TRBD2. V was pared by 4 bases and J by 3 bases, with 5 bases of the junction left unmatched. The CDR3 consists of 15 residues. Germline CDR1 is SGHVS and CDR2 is FNYEAQ. CDR3 nucleotide sequence: TGTGCCAGCAGCTCTTCGGGACTATACACCGGGGAGCTGTTTTTT. Residues: CASSSSGLYTGELFF.